Listed below are T cell receptor beta chains from one sample, sequenced in a study of T cell changes during pregnancy in multiple sclerosis. The protocol was immunoSEQ multiplex PCR, while the TCRdb copy is restricted to in-frame clones and leaves out a portion. The sample records about 89,000 clones, approximately 95% being singletons. This sample comprised peripheral blood, obtained after pregnancy. These receptors originate from a female donor in good health, enrolled as a control in a pregnancy study. Each CDR3 is given with its conserved first and last residue. The D gene is left open where the match is weak. Rows may omit the clone size; those that give it use once, few, many or a size class.

j_call clone_size v_call d_call cdr3_aa cdr3_nt
TRBJ2-5 NA TRBV19 NA CASTPTGLETQYF TGTGCCAGTACCCCAACAGGGCTAGAGACCCAGTACTTC
TRBJ2-3 NA TRBV7-8 TRBD2 CASSLGGGLGGGTDTQYF TGTGCCAGCAGCTTAGGTGGTGGGCTTGGGGGGGGTACAGATACGCAGTATTTT
TRBJ1-1 NA TRBV5-1 NA CASSFLVNTEAFF TGCGCCAGCAGCTTTTTAGTTAACACTGAAGCTTTCTTT
TRBJ2-7 NA TRBV6-5 TRBD2 CASSYSPGLAYEQYF TGTGCCAGCAGTTACTCCCCGGGACTAGCCTACGAGCAGTACTTC
TRBJ2-7 NA TRBV11-2 TRBD1 CASSLWTGFSYEQYF TGTGCCAGCAGCTTGTGGACAGGGTTCTCCTACGAGCAGTACTTC
TRBJ2-1 NA TRBV11-1 TRBD2 CASSLGSGTYNEQFF TGTGCCAGCAGCTTAGGTAGCGGGACGTACAATGAGCAGTTCTTC
TRBJ1-1 NA TRBV5-1 TRBD1 CASSSTGGTEAFF TGCGCCAGCAGCTCGACAGGGGGCACTGAAGCTTTCTTT
TRBJ1-2 NA TRBV28 NA CASSVPGAGNYGYTF TGTGCCAGCAGCGTACCAGGGGCCGGCAACTATGGCTACACCTTC
TRBJ1-5 NA TRBV4-1 NA CASSQGPLVSGMANQPQHF TGCGCCAGCAGTCAAGGACCGTTGGTGTCAGGTATGGCCAATCAGCCCCAGCATTTT
TRBJ2-5 NA TRBV29-1 NA CSVDPRSPGETQYF TGCAGCGTTGATCCCCGCAGCCCGGGAGAGACCCAGTACTTC
TRBJ2-7 NA TRBV28 NA CASTREAEQYF TGTGCCAGCACCCGGGAAGCCGAGCAGTACTTC
TRBJ1-1 NA TRBV14 NA CASSQGQGPPFTEAFF TGTGCCAGCAGCCAAGGGCAGGGTCCTCCTTTCACTGAAGCTTTCTTT
TRBJ2-7 NA TRBV9 NA CASSVASRGSAYEQYF TGTGCCAGCAGCGTAGCGTCTCGAGGCAGTGCCTACGAGCAGTACTTC
TRBJ2-5 NA TRBV28 TRBD2 CASSREGKGQETQYF TGTGCCAGCTCTCGGGAGGGGAAGGGCCAAGAGACCCAGTACTTC
TRBJ2-5 NA TRBV7-2 TRBD2 CASSLAPMRGETQYF TGTGCCAGCAGCTTAGCGCCTATGCGGGGGGAGACCCAGTACTTC
TRBJ2-7 NA TRBV10-3 TRBD1 CAISEVGTGGEQYF TGTGCCATCAGTGAGGTGGGGACAGGGGGCGAGCAGTACTTC
TRBJ2-7 NA TRBV5-4 NA CASSLAGGNEQYF TGTGCCAGCAGCTTGGCAGGGGGGAACGAGCAGTACTTC
TRBJ2-7 NA TRBV5-4 NA CASSLDRAGEQYF TGTGCCAGCAGCTTGGACAGGGCTGGGGAGCAGTACTTC
TRBJ2-7 NA TRBV7-9 NA CASSFGASEQYF TGTGCCAGCAGCTTTGGGGCCTCCGAGCAGTACTTC
TRBJ2-7 NA TRBV5-1 TRBD2 CASSLAGTSGYEQYF TGCGCCAGCAGCTTGGCCGGGACTAGCGGTTACGAGCAGTACTTC
TRBJ2-3 NA TRBV28 TRBD1 CASSSRDRDLDTQYF TGTGCCAGCAGTTCTAGGGACAGGGATTTAGATACGCAGTATTTT
TRBJ1-1 NA TRBV14 TRBD1 CASSPTGTGGTEAFF TGTGCCAGCAGCCCTACCGGGACAGGGGGCACTGAAGCTTTCTTT
TRBJ2-5 NA TRBV6-1 NA CASSEASRAGGSRETQYF TGTGCCAGCAGTGAAGCGTCAAGAGCGGGCGGATCGCGGGAGACCCAGTACTTC
TRBJ2-7 NA TRBV27 NA CASSSSPRDSDEQYF TGTGCCAGCAGCTCCTCTCCTCGGGACTCTGACGAGCAGTACTTC
TRBJ2-7 NA TRBV2 TRBD1 CASSEAPTGVGEQYF TGTGCCAGCAGTGAAGCACCAACAGGGGTGGGCGAGCAGTACTTC
TRBJ2-1 NA TRBV28 NA CASTSPPGVYNEQFF TGTGCCAGCACCTCCCCACCGGGAGTTTACAATGAGCAGTTCTTC
TRBJ1-2 NA TRBV5-1 NA CASSLDRSYGYTF TGCGCCAGCAGCTTGGATCGTTCCTATGGCTACACCTTC
TRBJ2-1 NA TRBV5-1 TRBD2 CASSLELAGGPGGNEQFF TGCGCCAGCAGCTTGGAACTAGCGGGAGGGCCGGGGGGCAATGAGCAGTTCTTC
TRBJ2-7 few TRBV7-9 NA CASSITGNFAYEQYF TGTGCCAGCAGCATCACAGGGAACTTTGCCTACGAGCAGTACTTC
TRBJ2-5 NA TRBV4-1 NA CASSQDGLAPQETQYF TGCGCCAGCAGCCAAGATGGTCTAGCCCCCCAAGAGACCCAGTACTTC
TRBJ2-4 NA TRBV27 NA CASQGLAKNIQYF TGTGCCAGTCAGGGTCTAGCCAAAAACATTCAGTACTTC
TRBJ2-1 NA TRBV6-1 NA CASSEAGVGSTVRNEQFF TGTGCCAGCAGTGAAGCTGGAGTCGGCTCGACCGTGAGGAATGAGCAGTTCTTC
TRBJ1-1 NA TRBV6-6 NA CASRQANRENTEAFF TGTGCCAGCAGACAGGCCAACAGGGAGAACACTGAAGCTTTCTTT
TRBJ1-5 once TRBV5-4 NA CASSLDGSRSNQPQHF TGTGCCAGCAGCTTGGACGGGTCACGTAGCAATCAGCCCCAGCATTTT
TRBJ2-7 NA TRBV15 TRBD1 CATSRETGGSYEQYF TGTGCCACCAGCAGAGAGACAGGGGGCTCCTACGAGCAGTACTTC
TRBJ2-1 NA TRBV5-1 TRBD2 CASSLGGLAKDEQFF TGCGCCAGCAGCTTGGGTGGACTAGCTAAGGATGAGCAGTTCTTC
TRBJ2-5 NA TRBV28 NA CVVRDRVQETQYF TGTGTTGTACGAGACAGAGTCCAAGAGACCCAGTACTTC
TRBJ1-5 NA TRBV2 NA CASSNPGEAGNQPQHF TGTGCCAGCAGCAACCCGGGGGAGGCAGGGAATCAGCCCCAGCATTTT
TRBJ2-5 NA TRBV2 NA CASSDQGRRETQYF TGTGCCAGCAGTGACCAGGGGCGGAGAGAGACCCAGTACTTC
TRBJ1-3 NA TRBV11-2 NA CASSPRSQGGISGNTIYF TGTGCCAGCAGCCCAAGAAGCCAGGGTGGCATCTCGGGAAACACCATATATTTT
TRBJ2-7 once TRBV5-1 TRBD2 CASSLRTSGSRYEQYF TGCGCCAGCAGCTTGCGGACTAGCGGGAGTCGGTACGAGCAGTACTTC
TRBJ1-1 NA TRBV7-9 NA CASGAIGNSMNTEAFF TGTGCCAGCGGGGCGATAGGGAACAGCATGAACACTGAAGCTTTCTTT
TRBJ2-7 NA TRBV11-2 NA CASSLWRQTYEQYF TGTGCCAGCAGCTTGTGGAGGCAAACCTACGAGCAGTACTTC